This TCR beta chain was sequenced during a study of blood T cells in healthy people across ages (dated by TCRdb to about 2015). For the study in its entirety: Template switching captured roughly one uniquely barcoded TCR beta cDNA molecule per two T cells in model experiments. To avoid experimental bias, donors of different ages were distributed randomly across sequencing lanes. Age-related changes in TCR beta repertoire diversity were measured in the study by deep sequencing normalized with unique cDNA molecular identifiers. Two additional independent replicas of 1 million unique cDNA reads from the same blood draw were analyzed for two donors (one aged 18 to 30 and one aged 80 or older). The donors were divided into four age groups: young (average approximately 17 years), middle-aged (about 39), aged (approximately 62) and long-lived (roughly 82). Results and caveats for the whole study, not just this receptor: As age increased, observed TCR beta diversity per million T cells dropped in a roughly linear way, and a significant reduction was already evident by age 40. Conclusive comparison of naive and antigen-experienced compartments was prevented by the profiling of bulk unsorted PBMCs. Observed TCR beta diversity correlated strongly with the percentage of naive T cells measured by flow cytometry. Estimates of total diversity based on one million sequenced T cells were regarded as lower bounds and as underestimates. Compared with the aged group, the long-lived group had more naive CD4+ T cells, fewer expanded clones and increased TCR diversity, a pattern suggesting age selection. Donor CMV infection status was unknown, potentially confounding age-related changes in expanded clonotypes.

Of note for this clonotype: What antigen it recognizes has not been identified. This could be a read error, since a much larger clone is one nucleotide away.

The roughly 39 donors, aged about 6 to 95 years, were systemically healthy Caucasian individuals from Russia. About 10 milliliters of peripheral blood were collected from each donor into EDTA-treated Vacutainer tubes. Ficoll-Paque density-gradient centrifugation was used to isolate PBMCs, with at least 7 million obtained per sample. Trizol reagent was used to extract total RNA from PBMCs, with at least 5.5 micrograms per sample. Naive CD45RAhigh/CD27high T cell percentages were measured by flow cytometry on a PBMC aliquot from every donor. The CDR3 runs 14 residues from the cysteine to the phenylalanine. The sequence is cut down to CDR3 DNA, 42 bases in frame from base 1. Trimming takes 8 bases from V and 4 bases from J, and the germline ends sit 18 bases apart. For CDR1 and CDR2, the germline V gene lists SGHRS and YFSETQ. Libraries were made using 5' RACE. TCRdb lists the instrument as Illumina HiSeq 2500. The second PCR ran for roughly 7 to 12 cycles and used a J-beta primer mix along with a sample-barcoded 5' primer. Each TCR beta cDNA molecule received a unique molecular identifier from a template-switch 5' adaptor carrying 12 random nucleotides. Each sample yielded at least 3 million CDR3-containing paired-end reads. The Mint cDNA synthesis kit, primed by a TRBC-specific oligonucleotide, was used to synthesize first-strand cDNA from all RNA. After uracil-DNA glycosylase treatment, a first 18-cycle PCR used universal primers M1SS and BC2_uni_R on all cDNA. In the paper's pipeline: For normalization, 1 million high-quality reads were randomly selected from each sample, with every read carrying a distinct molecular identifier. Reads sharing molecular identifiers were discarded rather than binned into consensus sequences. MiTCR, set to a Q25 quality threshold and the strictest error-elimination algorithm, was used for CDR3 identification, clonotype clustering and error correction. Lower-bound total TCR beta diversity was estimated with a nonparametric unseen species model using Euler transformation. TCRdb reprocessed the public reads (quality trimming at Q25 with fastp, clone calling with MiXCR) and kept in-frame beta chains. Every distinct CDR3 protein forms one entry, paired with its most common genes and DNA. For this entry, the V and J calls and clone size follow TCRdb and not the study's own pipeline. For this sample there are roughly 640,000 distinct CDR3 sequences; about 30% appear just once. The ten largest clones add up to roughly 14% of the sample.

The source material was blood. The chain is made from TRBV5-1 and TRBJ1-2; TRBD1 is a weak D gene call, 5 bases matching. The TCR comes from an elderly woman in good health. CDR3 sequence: CASRQRDGGYGYTF. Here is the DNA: TGCGCCAGTAGACAACGGGACGGCGGCTATGGCTACACCTTC. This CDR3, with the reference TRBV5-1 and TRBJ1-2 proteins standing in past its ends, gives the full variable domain KAGVTQTPRYLIKTRGQQVTLSCSPISGHRSVSWYQQTPGQGLQFLFEYFSETQRNKGNFPGRFSGRQFSNSRSEMNVSTLELGDSALYLCASRQRDGGYGYTFGSGTRLTVV.